The T cell receptor beta chain described here comes from a study of tumor-infiltrating lymphocytes in primary liver carcinoma. Study-level background: Both sexes were represented among patients, who were 30 to 69 years old. General observations from the study: Tumors carried a top-250-clone fraction significantly exceeding that of blood (p = 0.039).

The investigators made TCR beta cDNA from about 500 ng total RNA, using a constant-region primer. Slightly modified ARM-PCR, run as three nested multiplex PCR rounds, produced the TCR beta libraries. With TRBV1-TRBV30 forward primers and a C-beta reverse primer, the first two PCR rounds were run for roughly 10 cycles each. TCRdb fed the multiplex PCR reads into MiXCR, producing one record per CDR3 protein. The table shows about 19,000 distinct CDR3 sequences, with 60% to 80% occurring only once. As for this clonotype: Antigen: not known. At one end the junction does not follow the germline gene, possibly because of a read error.

Without any cell sorting, roughly 20-32 mg of bulk tissue yielded co-extracted RNA and DNA. The CDR3 loop spans 15 amino acids. CDR1 and CDR2 from the germline V gene are LGHNA and YSLEER. The receptor comes from a woman aged 30 to 39 with primary liver carcinoma and hepatitis B virus infection. The sequenced sample consisted of liver tumor tissue from sampling region 4. The subset: tumor region T4, right-lateral pole. The chain combines TRBV4-3 with TRBJ1-2; D is undetermined. CDR3 coding DNA: TGCGCCACCAGCCAAGATTGGGGATGGGTGAATGGCTACACCTTC. Translated: CATSQDWGWVNGYTF.